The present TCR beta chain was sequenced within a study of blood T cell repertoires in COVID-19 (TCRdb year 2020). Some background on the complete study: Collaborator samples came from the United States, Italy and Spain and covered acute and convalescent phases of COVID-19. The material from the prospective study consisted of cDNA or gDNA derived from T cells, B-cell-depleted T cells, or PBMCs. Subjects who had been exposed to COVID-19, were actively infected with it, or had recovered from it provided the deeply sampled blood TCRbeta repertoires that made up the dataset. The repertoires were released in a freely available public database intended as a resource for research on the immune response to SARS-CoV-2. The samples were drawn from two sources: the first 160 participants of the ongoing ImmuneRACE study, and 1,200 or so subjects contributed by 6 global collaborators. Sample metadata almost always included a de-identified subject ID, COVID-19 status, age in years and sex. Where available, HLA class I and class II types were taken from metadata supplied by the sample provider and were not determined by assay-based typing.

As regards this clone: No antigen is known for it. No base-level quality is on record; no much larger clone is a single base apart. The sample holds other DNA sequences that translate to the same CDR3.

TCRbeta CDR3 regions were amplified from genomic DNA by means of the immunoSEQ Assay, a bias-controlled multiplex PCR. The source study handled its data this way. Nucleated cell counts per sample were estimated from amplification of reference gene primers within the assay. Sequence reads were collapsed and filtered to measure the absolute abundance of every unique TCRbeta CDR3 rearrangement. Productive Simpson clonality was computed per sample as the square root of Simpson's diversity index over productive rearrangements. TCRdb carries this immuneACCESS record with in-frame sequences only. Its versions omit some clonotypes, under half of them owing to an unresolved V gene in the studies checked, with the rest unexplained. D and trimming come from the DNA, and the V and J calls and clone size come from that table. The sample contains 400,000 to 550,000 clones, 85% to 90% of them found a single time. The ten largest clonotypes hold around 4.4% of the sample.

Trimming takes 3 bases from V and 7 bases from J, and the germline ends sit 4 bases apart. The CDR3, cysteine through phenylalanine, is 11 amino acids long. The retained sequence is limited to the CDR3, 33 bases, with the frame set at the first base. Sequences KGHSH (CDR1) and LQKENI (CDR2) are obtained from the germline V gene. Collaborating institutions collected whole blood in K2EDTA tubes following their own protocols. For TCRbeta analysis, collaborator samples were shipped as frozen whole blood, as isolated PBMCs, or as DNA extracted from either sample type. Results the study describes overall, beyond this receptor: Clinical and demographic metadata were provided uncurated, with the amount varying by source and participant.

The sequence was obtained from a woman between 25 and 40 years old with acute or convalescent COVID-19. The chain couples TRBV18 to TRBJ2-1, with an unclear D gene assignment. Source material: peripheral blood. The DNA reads TGTGCCAGCTCACCCGCGAATGAGCAGTTCTTC. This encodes CASSPANEQFF.